The source of this T cell receptor (beta chain) is a study of T cells in women clearing cervical HPV infection. Study context: Controls' single incident HPV16 infection cleared within 12 months without precancer. HLA type stays a possible confounder, typing being limited. Study-wide points: TRBV6-7 abundance was lower in cases than controls (approximately 0.1% versus 0.17%).

This CDR3 has 14 residues. Trimming removed 4 bases from V and 3 bases from J; junction bases left unmatched: 5. Germline lookup yields CDR1 SGHTA and CDR2 FQGNSA. Remarks on this clone: What it binds is unknown. With the read ending 3 residues before the CDR3 end, the germline J gene is used to fill in that end.

All participants had a single incident cervical HPV16 infection, and prevalent HPV16 infections were excluded. Measured with immunoSEQ multiplex PCR; TCRdb has only the in-frame clones, and not every one. The listing contains about 22,000 clones. The sequence was collected from a woman aged 18 to 69 with a cervical HPV16 infection that either progressed to CIN3+ or cleared (not recorded which). The chain couples TRBV7-2 to TRBJ1-2; the match to TRBD1 covers 7 bases. Sequences were obtained from blood buffy coat. The part of the CDR3 DNA that was read is TGTGCCAGCAGCTCGACAGGGAATGACTATGGC. It translates to CASSSTGNDYG. The entire CDR3 sequence reads CASSSTGNDYGYTF.